The clone carrying this T cell receptor beta chain turned up a few times. The antigen is not known. The entry originates in a study of memory CD4+ T cells and cytomegalovirus serostatus. At the level of the study: Donors were healthy Belgian adults, several CMV seropositive and some 24 seronegative.

Profiled with immunoSEQ multiplex PCR; TCRdb holds only in-frame clones, not every one. This sample has 60,000 or so clones, with less than 85% found just once. The sort gate was single viable CD3+CD4+CD8-CD45RO+ cells for memory CD4+ T cells. CMV serostatus came from serum IgG against pp150, pp28, p38, p52. Study-wide points: CMV serostatus prediction reached median AUC roughly 0.95, or 0.91 with US-trained model. The CMV-associated TCR signature appears largely within the CD4+ memory repertoire.

Sequencing was performed on memory CD4+ T cells from blood. This TCR derives from an adult in good health and CMV-seronegative. Some clones in this sample may be carry-over from other donors' samples.

The CDR3 DNA follows: TGTGCCAGCTCACCTGGGCTAGCGGGGAGCACAGATACGCAGTATTTT. Translation gives CASSPGLAGSTDTQYF. The V and J genes are TRBV18 and TRBJ2-3; 9 bases match TRBD2. The CDR3 spans 16 residues. Germline CDR1 is KGHSH and CDR2 is LQKENI. Trimming cost V 3 bases and J 0 bases; bases outside gene matches: 4.